These 27 T cell receptor beta chains came from one sample sequenced in a study of blood T cell repertoires in COVID-19 (dated by TCRdb to the early 2020s). The library was produced with the immunoSEQ multiplex PCR assay. TCRdb stores this immuneACCESS table with in-frame sequences only. Part of the clones is absent; in the studies checked, under half of the shortfall reflects unresolved V genes, and no reason is known for the rest. Recorded for this sample are 310,000 or so clones; roughly 86% of them occurred a single time. The top ten constitute roughly a tenth of the sample. Sequencing was performed on peripheral blood. The receptor set was obtained from a man aged 25-45 years with COVID-19, enrolled during active disease.

The chain combines TRBV14 with TRBJ2-1, with TRBD1 matching over 12 bases. CDR1 is SGHDN and CDR2 is FVKESK in the germline V gene. V dropped 3 bases and J dropped 6; count of bases not matched to a gene: 12. CDR3 length equals 18 residues. CDR3 amino acids: CASSHRRDRGLLGNEQFF. CDR3 nucleotides: TGTGCCAGCAGCCACCGCCGGGACAGGGGGCTTCTGGGCAATGAGCAGTTCTTC.

CDR3 sequence reads: CASSYSHSGNTIYF. In nucleotides, the CDR3 is TGTGCCAGCAGTTACTCTCATTCTGGAAACACCATATATTTT. The rearrangement uses TRBV6-5 and TRBJ1-3; D not resolved. Between the trimmed V and J ends, which lost 0 bases and 1 base, there was a span of 4 bases. The CDR3 has 14 amino acids. Germline V gene lookup returns CDR1 MNHEY and CDR2 SVGAGI.

This clone has a handful of counts. V and J are TRBV5-6 and TRBJ1-2; unclear D gene. This CDR3 region has 11 residues. Germline CDR1 reads SGHDT; CDR2 reads YYEEEE. The V end lost 4 bases, the J end lost 5 bases, and 6 bases lay between the germline ends. The CDR3 DNA follows: TGTGCCAGCAGCCCGGGGTATGGCTACACCTTC. It translates to CASSPGYGYTF.

This chain links TRBV5-1 with TRBJ1-4, with D perhaps matching TRBD1 (5 bases). Germline values: CDR1 SGHRS, CDR2 YFSETQ. Trimming removed 0 bases at V and 7 bases at J, with 19 bases between. The CDR3 sequence is 17 residues long. The CDR3 coding sequence is TGCGCCAGCAGCTTGGCCTCGGGACTGCAGAAGGGTGAAAAACTGTTTTTT. It yields the protein CASSLASGLQKGEKLFF.

J is TRBJ2-6 and V is TRBV4-3; D is possibly TRBD1 (6 bases). The CDR3 loop spans 17 amino acids. The germline V gene has CDR1 LGHNA and CDR2 YSLEER. V was trimmed by 3 bases and J by 0 bases, leaving 12 bases between them. The CDR3 DNA reads TGCGCCAGCAGCCAGGGGGCTAGCACCTCTGGGGCCAACGTCCTGACTTTC. It encodes CASSQGASTSGANVLTF.

The chain joins TRBV6-1 to TRBJ1-1; D gene unclear. The CDR3 totals 15 residues. V was trimmed by 3 bases and J by 5 bases, leaving 16 bases between them. Germline values: CDR1 MNHNS, CDR2 SASEGT. CDR3 in DNA: TGTGCCAGCAGTGAGTATGCGGGGTCCGCGACTGAAGCTTTCTTT. This sequence encodes CASSEYAGSATEAFF.

This clone was seen just once. J is TRBJ2-2 and V is TRBV6-5; 7 positions agree with TRBD2. The CDR3 has 15 amino acids. V lost 6 bases, J lost 0 bases, and 4 bases stayed unmatched. Germline values: CDR1 MNHEY, CDR2 SVGAGI. Written as DNA, the CDR3 is TGTGCCAGCAGCTGGGGGGGGACGAACACCGGGGAGCTGTTTTTT. This translates into CASSWGGTNTGELFF.

J is TRBJ2-5 and V is TRBV12-3 or TRBV12-4, with D unclear. The CDR3 contains 11 residues. Trimming removed 6 bases from V and 2 bases from J, with 4 bases in between. CDR3 region: CASSKQETQYF. The CDR3 DNA follows: TGTGCCAGCAGCAAACAAGAGACCCAGTACTTC.

The rearrangement uses TRBV7-9 and TRBJ2-5; the match to TRBD2 covers 7 bases. Trimming removed 1 base from V and 3 bases from J; junction bases left unmatched: 8. Germline CDR1 and CDR2: SEHNR and FQNEAQ (reference sequence). The CDR3 runs to 16 residues. CDR3 protein: CASSLVLTSSKETQYF. Here the CDR3 DNA reads TGTGCCAGCAGCTTAGTCCTGACTAGCTCTAAAGAGACCCAGTACTTC.

This clone was recorded a few times. The chain has TRBV18 and TRBJ1-1; D gene ambiguous. The germline V gene has CDR1 KGHSH and CDR2 LQKENI. V lost 3 bases to trimming and J lost 1 base, with 9 bases between them. The CDR3 sequence is 14 residues long. The DNA for the CDR3 is TGTGCCAGCTCACCCCAGACTCAGAACACTGAAGCTTTCTTT. This translates into CASSPQTQNTEAFF.

This clone was seen once. The chain couples TRBV6-2 or TRBV6-3 to TRBJ2-7; possible D gene TRBD2, 6 bases. The germline gives CDR1 MNHEY, CDR2 SVGEGT. This CDR3 contains 14 residues. V lost 5 bases to trimming and J lost 1 base, with 12 bases between them. The chain's CDR3 is CASSAGLASYEQYF. Here the CDR3 DNA reads TGTGCCAGCAGTGCGGGACTTGCTTCCTACGAGCAGTACTTC.

The V gene is TRBV19, the J gene TRBJ1-5, with a possible D match to TRBD1 (6 bases). Trimming stripped 1 base from V and 0 bases from J, with 7 bases between. Germline V gene sequence: CDR1 LNHDA, CDR2 SQIVND (reference sequence). The CDR3 has 15 amino acids. The CDR3 DNA reads as TGTGCCAGTAGTATAGGGGGACATAGCAATCAGCCCCAGCATTTT. It codes for CASSIGGHSNQPQHF.

V and J are TRBV2 and TRBJ1-1; D is uncertain. The CDR3 loop spans 13 amino acids. The germline V gene encodes CDR1 SNHLY and CDR2 FYNNEI. The V and J ends lost 3 bases and 11 bases respectively, with 16 bases between them. The CDR3 DNA reads TGTGCCAGCAGTGAGATGTGGGCAGGCACGGCTTTCTTT. Its translation is CASSEMWAGTAFF.

This clone was seen once. The chain links TRBV28 to TRBJ1-2; TRBD1 might be the D (5 bases). The V gene lost 4 bases and the J gene lost 4 bases, with 10 bases spanning the gap. This CDR3 has 13 amino acids. Germline V gives CDR1 MDHEN, CDR2 SYDVKM. CDR3 nucleotides: TGTGCCAGCAGTTATGGGGCTGGCTATGGCTACACCTTC. Its protein product is CASSYGAGYGYTF.

The chain has TRBV12-3 or TRBV12-4 and TRBJ2-1; tentatively, D is TRBD2 (5 bases). V shed 3 bases and J shed 8 bases, with 5 bases lying between them. The CDR3 has 11 amino acids. The DNA of the CDR3 is TGTGCCAGCAGTTTCGGGGATGAGCAGTTCTTC. It is translated as CASSFGDEQFF.

V is TRBV7-2 and J is TRBJ2-3, with D possibly being TRBD1 (6 bases). CDR1 SGHTA and CDR2 FQGNSA come from the germline V gene. CDR3 size: 15 residues. Trimming took off 5 bases at V and 0 bases at J, with 12 bases between the two ends. The CDR3 sequence: CASSQEGTSTDTQYF. The DNA for the CDR3 is TGTGCCAGCAGCCAAGAAGGGACAAGCACAGATACGCAGTATTTT.

This chain joins TRBV24-1 and TRBJ2-5; TRBD2 aligns across 10 bases. Looked up from germline, CDR1 is KGHDR and CDR2 is SFDVKD. The V segment lost 4 bases and the J segment 2 bases; nucleotides outside the gene matches: 3. The CDR3 runs to 15 residues. CDR3 amino acids: CATSELAGEQETQYF. The CDR3 coding sequence is TGTGCCACCAGTGAGCTAGCGGGGGAACAAGAGACCCAGTACTTC.

The rearrangement uses TRBV29-1 and TRBJ1-2, with 8 bases identical to TRBD1. Germline CDR1 reads SQVTM; CDR2 reads ANQGSEA. V was clipped by 0 bases and J by 9 bases; unmatched bases: 9. This CDR3 contains 14 residues. This chain's CDR3 is CSVEDSADRDRYTF. The CDR3 region has the DNA TGCAGCGTTGAAGATTCTGCGGACAGGGATCGCTACACCTTC.

This clone was seen only a few times. The CDR3 loop is CAWATVGTEAFF. CDR3 DNA: TGTGCCTGGGCGACTGTGGGCACTGAAGCTTTCTTT. J is TRBJ1-1 and V is TRBV30; D uncertain. The germline gives CDR1 GTSNPN, CDR2 SVGIG (reference sequence). V gave up 5 bases and J gave up 4 bases, with 11 bases separating them. The CDR3 sequence is 12 residues long.

This clone appeared a single time. This chain links TRBV9 with TRBJ1-1, with 11 bases aligning to TRBD1. The CDR3 spans 18 residues. The junction had 10 bases not matched to a gene; V was cut back by 0 bases and J by 3 bases. Per the germline V gene, CDR1 is SGDLS and CDR2 is YYNGEE. The CDR3 sequence is CASSVGDRGAAMDTEAFF. CDR3 in DNA: TGTGCCAGCAGCGTAGGGGACAGGGGGGCCGCGATGGACACTGAAGCTTTCTTT.

This chain connects TRBV14 to TRBJ2-5, with a possible D match to TRBD1 (6 bases). The CDR3 runs 14 residues. Per the germline V gene, CDR1 is SGHDN and CDR2 is FVKESK. V was clipped by 8 bases and J by 2 bases, with 15 bases between them. Here the CDR3 DNA reads TGTGCCAGCTCCAGGGGACCGATACAAGAGACCCAGTACTTC. Protein sequence: CASSRGPIQETQYF.

V is TRBV9 and J is TRBJ1-1; weak D call: TRBD1 (5 bases). The V gene's germline CDR1 is SGDLS and CDR2 YYNGEE. The CDR3 is made up of 14 amino acids. Trimming took 3 bases from V and 5 from J, leaving 14 bases between them. CDR3 DNA sequence: TGTGCCAGCAGCGGCGAGTCCAGGGTTACTGAAGCTTTCTTT. Its translation is CASSGESRVTEAFF.

The CDR3 spells CASSQVVAGGINEQFF. CDR3 DNA: TGTGCCAGCAGCCAAGTGGTGGCGGGGGGCATCAATGAGCAGTTCTTC. This chain uses TRBV3-1 (or the pseudogene TRBV3-2) with TRBJ2-1; 8 nucleotides align to TRBD2. The J segment lost 6 bases and the V segment lost 1 base, leaving 8 bases of the junction unmatched. Germline loops: CDR1 LGHDT, CDR2 YNNKEL (reference sequence). The CDR3 contains 16 residues.

This clone showed up just once. V usage is TRBV7-2 and J usage is TRBJ2-2; 7 bases agree with TRBD2. Germline V gives CDR1 SGHTA, CDR2 FQGNSA. V was clipped by 5 bases and J by 4 bases; unmatched bases: 10. The CDR3 loop spans 16 amino acids. CDR3 nucleotides: TGTGCCAGCAGCCTGGCGGGGGAATGGGCCACCGGGGAGCTGTTTTTT. It codes for CASSLAGEWATGELFF.

J is TRBJ1-5 and V is TRBV19, with 12 bases fitting TRBD1. This CDR3 comprises 15 residues. Trimming removed 8 bases from V and 2 bases from J; junction bases left unmatched: 4. Germline CDR1 LNHDA, CDR2 SQIVND (reference sequence). CDR3 in amino acids: CASGGTGGGNQPQHF. The CDR3 nucleotides are TGTGCCAGTGGGGGGACAGGGGGCGGCAATCAGCCCCAGCATTTT.

The count of this clone is one. V gene TRBV12-3 or TRBV12-4 combines with J gene TRBJ2-7; TRBD2 aligns across 7 bases. The junction had 7 bases not matched to a gene; V was cut back by 6 bases and J by 5 bases. This CDR3 is 13 amino acids long. Here the CDR3 DNA reads TGTGCCAGCAGCGTCGGACTAGTTCACGAGCAGTACTTC. Its protein is CASSVGLVHEQYF.

This sequence joins TRBV7-3 and TRBJ2-1; 8 bases are a match to TRBD2. Germline CDR1 and CDR2: SGHTA and FQGTGA. The CDR3 length is 15 residues. J gave up 8 bases and V 8 bases, and 14 bases lay outside the gene matches. The CDR3 spells CASGFPGTRLDEQFF. CDR3 nucleotides: TGTGCCAGCGGATTCCCCGGGACTAGGCTCGATGAGCAGTTCTTC.